This T cell receptor (beta chain) derives from a study of cytomegalovirus exposure and HLA in healthy donors. The CDR3 is made up of 16 amino acids. Germline V CDR1 and CDR2: MNHEY, SMNVEV (reference sequence). The ends lost 8 bases at V and 2 bases at J; junction bases unmatched: 10. Primers included in the PCR were 60 Vbeta and 13 Jbeta primers. The table came from immunoSEQ multiplex PCR; TCRdb's copy has only in-frame clones and leaves some out. This repertoire includes approximately 110,000 clones. V usage is TRBV27 and J usage is TRBJ2-7; 12 positions match TRBD2. Sequencing was carried out using PBMCs. This receptor was taken from a man aged 35-49 years in good health and CMV-seronegative. This CDR3 reads CASLSYLAGGPYEQYF. The CDR3 DNA sequence: TGTGCCAGCCTTTCGTACCTAGCGGGAGGGCCCTACGAGCAGTACTTC.